The 17 T cell receptor beta chains listed next were all sequenced from one sample in a study of blood T cell repertoires in COVID-19. TCRdb's copy holds only in-frame clones and misses some; the assay was immunoSEQ multiplex PCR. The repertoire has 95,000 to 100,000 clones, around 94% of them found once; the top ten carry approximately 5.4%. The specimen was peripheral blood. Receptors originate from a man aged 50 to 59 with active COVID-19.

The table lists this clone with a count of one. The rearrangement joins TRBV30 to TRBJ1-2, with a weak D call TRBD1 (5 bases). The CDR3 length is 14 residues. Germline CDR1 reads GTSNPN; CDR2 reads SVGIG (reference sequence). Trimming cost V 3 bases and J 4 bases, with 15 bases left between them. In DNA form, the CDR3 reads TGTGCCTGGAGCCATACTCGTCAGGGCTATGGCTACACCTTC. It codes for CAWSHTRQGYGYTF.

The V call is TRBV5-5, the J call TRBJ1-1, with D unresolved. Germline CDR1 is SGHKS and CDR2 is YYEKEE (reference sequence). The CDR3 spans 16 residues. The germline V and J ends were trimmed by 0 bases and 0 bases, with 12 bases remaining between them. This CDR3 is CASSLAFQELNTEAFF. The CDR3 bases are TGTGCCAGCAGCTTGGCCTTTCAGGAATTGAACACTGAAGCTTTCTTT.

This chain uses TRBV27 with TRBJ2-5; D ambiguous. The CDR3 covers 15 residues. Trimming removed 5 bases at V and 1 base at J, with 14 bases between. CDR1 and CDR2 (germline): MNHEY, SMNVEV (reference sequence). The CDR3 region has the DNA TGTGCCAGCAGTCCCACCACTAAGATCCAAGAGACCCAGTACTTC. Translating gives CASSPTTKIQETQYF.

The genes are TRBV5-1 and TRBJ1-1, with 7 bases lining up with TRBD1. After removal of 4 bases from V and 3 bases from J, the junction contained 12 bases not matched to a gene. The CDR3 is 16 residues long. Germline CDR1 and CDR2: SGHRS and YFSETQ. The CDR3 sequence is CASSLGRGRGDTEAFF. The CDR3 DNA is TGCGCCAGCAGCCTTGGCAGGGGGAGAGGAGACACTGAAGCTTTCTTT.

CDR3 in amino acids: CASSYSSGTFPYF. The CDR3 region has the DNA TGTGCCAGCAGTTACTCAAGCGGGACGTTTCCGTACTTC. V gene TRBV6-5 combines with J gene TRBJ2-7, with 7 bases identical to TRBD2. The junction had 8 bases not matched to a gene; V was cut back by 0 bases and J by 12 bases. Germline V gene lookup returns CDR1 MNHEY and CDR2 SVGAGI. The CDR3 length is 13 residues.

V usage is TRBV5-1 and J usage is TRBJ2-2, with 7 positions matching TRBD1. The CDR3 consists of 15 residues. The germline CDR1 and CDR2 sequences are SGHRS and YFSETQ. After removal of 0 bases from V and 3 bases from J, the junction contained 2 bases not matched to a gene. CDR3: CASSLGDRDTGELFF. In DNA, the CDR3 is TGCGCCAGCAGCTTGGGTGACAGGGACACCGGGGAGCTGTTTTTT.

The CDR3 reads CASSWEGRNGYTF. The CDR3 nucleotides read TGTGCCAGCTCATGGGAGGGGCGGAATGGCTACACCTTC. The chain combines TRBV18 with TRBJ1-2; perhaps TRBD1 as D (5 bases). The CDR3 totals 13 residues. The germline V and J ends were trimmed by 5 bases and 6 bases, with 13 bases remaining between them. CDR1 KGHSH and CDR2 LQKENI come from the germline V gene.

The chain is built from TRBV7-9 and TRBJ2-4, with TRBD2 as a possible D gene (6 bases). CDR3 length: 15 residues. V gave up 5 bases and J gave up 6 bases, with 17 bases separating them. Germline CDR1 SEHNR, CDR2 FQNEAQ (reference sequence). CDR3: CASSASAEGGNIQYF. In nucleotides, the CDR3 is TGTGCCAGCAGCGCTAGCGCCGAGGGTGGAAACATTCAGTACTTC.

There are a few counts of this clone. V and J are TRBV5-1 and TRBJ2-1; TRBD2 agrees at 8 bases. CDR1 is SGHRS and CDR2 is YFSETQ in the germline V gene. The V segment lost 6 bases and the J segment 10 bases; nucleotides outside the gene matches: 12. The length of the CDR3 is 14 residues. The CDR3 protein is CASKASSGVAEQFF. CDR3 bases: TGCGCCAGCAAGGCGAGTAGCGGGGTAGCCGAGCAGTTCTTC.

The rearrangement uses TRBV28 and TRBJ2-6, with D maybe TRBD2 (7 bases). This CDR3 has 20 amino acids. Germline CDR1 and CDR2: MDHEN and SYDVKM. Deletions cut 5 bases from V and 0 bases from J, with 23 bases between. The CDR3 reads CASSPPPGGTGGSGANVLTF. Written as DNA, the CDR3 is TGTGCCAGCAGTCCCCCCCCGGGGGGCACCGGTGGCTCTGGGGCCAACGTCCTGACTTTC.

The chain has TRBV5-1 and TRBJ1-5; no clear D. The CDR3 covers 14 residues. Germline values: CDR1 SGHRS, CDR2 YFSETQ. The V end lost 0 bases, the J end lost 2 bases, and 6 bases lay between the germline ends. CDR3 region: CASSLEAGNQPQHF. CDR3 nucleotide sequence: TGCGCCAGCAGCTTGGAAGCGGGCAATCAGCCCCAGCATTTT.

This rearrangement joins TRBV28 to TRBJ2-7, with 7 bases lining up with TRBD2. Germline CDR1 reads MDHEN; CDR2 reads SYDVKM. CDR3 size: 16 residues. With V trimmed by 3 bases and J by 2 bases, 10 bases remained unmatched. CDR3 sequence (DNA): TGTGCCAGCAGTTTTGCGACGGGAGGCTCCCCCTACGAGCAGTACTTC. It translates to CASSFATGGSPYEQYF.

The chain combines TRBV29-1 with TRBJ2-5, with 12 positions matching TRBD2. V dropped 6 bases and J dropped 4; count of bases not matched to a gene: 6. CDR1 and CDR2 from the germline V gene are SQVTM and ANQGSEA. The CDR3 runs 14 residues. The CDR3 region has the DNA TGCAGCGTCAGACTAGCGGGAGAGTCAGAGACCCAGTACTTC. Translating it yields CSVRLAGESETQYF.

This chain connects TRBV3-1 (or the pseudogene TRBV3-2) to TRBJ2-2; TRBD1 aligns across 11 bases. The germline gives CDR1 LGHDT, CDR2 YNNKEL (reference sequence). This CDR3 contains 16 residues. V gave up 1 base and J gave up 5 bases; unmatched junction bases: 3. The chain's CDR3 is CASSQGTGGWTGELFF. The CDR3 bases are TGTGCCAGCAGCCAAGGGACAGGGGGCTGGACCGGGGAGCTGTTTTTT.

The chain has TRBV7-3 and TRBJ2-5; 8 positions match TRBD2. This CDR3 comprises 14 residues. J gave up 4 bases and V 4 bases, and 5 bases lay outside the gene matches. Germline V gene sequence: CDR1 SGHTA, CDR2 FQGTGA. CDR3 sequence reads: CASSSGLAPETQYF. The DNA of the CDR3 is TGTGCCAGCAGCTCCGGACTAGCTCCAGAGACCCAGTACTTC.

The chain has TRBV4-2 and TRBJ2-3, with D perhaps matching TRBD1 (6 bases). CDR1 is LGHNA and CDR2 is YNFKEQ in the germline V gene. V shed 2 bases and J shed 0 bases, with 9 bases lying between them. This CDR3 is built from 15 residues. CDR3 DNA sequence: TGTGCCAGCAGCCAACCCGGACAGAGCACAGATACGCAGTATTTT. Its translation: CASSQPGQSTDTQYF.

This clone is a singleton in its sample. V is TRBV7-8 and J is TRBJ2-1; 7 nucleotides match TRBD2. This CDR3 has 16 amino acids. V was clipped by 5 bases and J by 7 bases; unmatched bases: 14. Germline V gene data show CDR1 as SGHVS and CDR2 as FQNEAQ. The CDR3 sequence: CASSRTISGRSNEQFF. The CDR3 DNA follows: TGTGCCAGCAGCCGAACAATTAGCGGGCGGAGTAATGAGCAGTTCTTC.